The 20 T cell receptor beta chains listed next were all sequenced from one sample in a study of blood T cell repertoires in COVID-19. Profiled with immunoSEQ multiplex PCR; TCRdb holds only in-frame clones, not every one. The sample has roughly 250,000 clones, more than 70% seen once. Source material: peripheral blood. Source of these receptors: a woman aged 40-49 years who had recovered from COVID-19.

This chain uses TRBV6-2 or TRBV6-3 with TRBJ2-1; tentatively, D is TRBD1 (6 bases). Germline V gene data show CDR1 as MNHEY and CDR2 as SVGEGT. CDR3 length: 15 amino acids. The V end lost 6 bases, the J end lost 2 bases, and 14 bases lay between the germline ends. The CDR3 spells CASSNGDTAYNEQFF. The CDR3 bases are TGTGCCAGCAGCAACGGGGACACAGCCTACAATGAGCAGTTCTTC.

The chain couples TRBV2 to TRBJ2-5; 8 bases map to TRBD1. Germline values: CDR1 SNHLY, CDR2 FYNNEI. This CDR3 spans 13 amino acids. J was trimmed by 2 bases and V by 6 bases; bases with no gene match: 2. Written as DNA, the CDR3 is TGTGCCAGCAGCGGGGACAGGCAAGAGACCCAGTACTTC. Translated, it gives CASSGDRQETQYF.

The chain joins TRBV19 to TRBJ1-4; a possible D gene is TRBD1 (6 bases). Germline lookup yields CDR1 LNHDA and CDR2 SQIVND (reference sequence). V lost 2 bases to trimming and J lost 7 bases, with 14 bases between them. The CDR3 contains 15 residues. CDR3 nucleotide sequence: TGTGCCAGTAGTATAAAAGGGGGAGTTGGTGAAAAACTGTTTTTT. Encoded protein: CASSIKGGVGEKLFF. The variable domain in full, with the rest retrieved from reference TRBV19 and TRBJ1-4, is DGGITQSPKYLFRKEGQNVTLSCEQNLNHDAMYWYRQDPGQGLRLIYYSQIVNDFQKGDIAEGYSVSREKKESFPLTVTSAQKNPTAFYLCASSIKGGVGEKLFFGSGTQLSVL.

The chain links TRBV23-1 to TRBJ1-2; a possible D gene is TRBD1 (5 bases). TRBV23-1 is reported as an ORF; its role is uncertain. The CDR3 loop spans 13 amino acids. Trimming removed 8 bases at V and 4 bases at J, with 14 bases between. As DNA, the CDR3 is TGCGCCAGCCCACAGGACCGAGCCTATGGCTACACCTTC. This sequence encodes CASPQDRAYGYTF.

The chain uses TRBV19 and TRBJ2-7; weak D call: TRBD1 (6 bases). V was shortened by 7 bases and J by 0 bases, with 19 bases between the two germline ends. This CDR3 is 16 amino acids long. Germline CDR1 is LNHDA and CDR2 is SQIVND (reference sequence). The CDR3 here is CASTHSRGSSSYEQYF. The CDR3 nucleotides are TGTGCCAGTACCCATAGCAGGGGCTCGAGCTCCTACGAGCAGTACTTC.

The rearrangement joins TRBV12-5 to TRBJ2-6, with 9 bases matching TRBD1. The trim removed 0 bases at V and 0 bases at J, leaving 15 bases unmatched. The CDR3 is 22 residues long. Per the germline V gene, CDR1 is LGHNT and CDR2 is FRNRAP. CDR3 coding DNA: TGTGCTAGTGGTTTGGTTGGACAGGGGCCAACCTTGAAAAGCTCTGGGGCCAACGTCCTGACTTTC. Its protein product is CASGLVGQGPTLKSSGANVLTF.

The chain uses TRBV4-2 and TRBJ2-7; weak D call: TRBD2 (6 bases). Trimming cost V 3 bases and J 0 bases, with 15 bases left between them. Germline assignment: CDR1 LGHNA and CDR2 YNFKEQ. The CDR3 extends over 16 amino acids. The CDR3 is CASSQGTGGGSYEQYF. The CDR3 bases are TGTGCCAGCAGCCAGGGTACCGGGGGAGGCTCCTACGAGCAGTACTTC.

The chain has TRBV7-2 and TRBJ2-7; possibly TRBD1 for D (5 bases). Germline values: CDR1 SGHTA, CDR2 FQGNSA. The CDR3 sequence is 14 residues long. V lost 2 bases to trimming and J lost 3 bases, with 11 bases between them. The CDR3 loop reads CASSLHRQSYEQYF. CDR3 bases: TGTGCCAGCAGCTTACACCGACAGAGCTACGAGCAGTACTTC.

The rearrangement links TRBV20-1 to TRBJ2-7; TRBD1 agrees at 9 bases. Germline CDR1 is DFQATT and CDR2 is SNEGSKA (reference sequence). V trimming: 3 bases; J trimming: 3 bases; junction bases outside the gene matches: 6. The CDR3 spans 14 residues. CDR3 region: CSASRDRAGYEQYF. The CDR3, as DNA: TGCAGTGCTAGTCGGGACAGGGCCGGCTACGAGCAGTACTTC.

The chain recombines TRBV4-3 with TRBJ2-7; a weak D match, TRBD2 (6 bases). V was shortened by 0 bases and J by 2 bases, with 8 bases between the two germline ends. The CDR3 length is 14 residues. The germline V gene encodes CDR1 LGHNA and CDR2 YSLEER. The CDR3 DNA follows: TGCGCCAGCAGCCAAGATTCGGGGGCCTACGAGCAGTACTTC. Residues: CASSQDSGAYEQYF.

The V and J genes are TRBV3-1 (or the pseudogene TRBV3-2) and TRBJ2-1; TRBD1 matches 8 bases. Germline CDR1 LGHDT, CDR2 YNNKEL (reference sequence). The CDR3 extends over 15 amino acids. Unmatched junction bases numbered 4, after V lost 6 bases and J lost 0 bases. DNA for the CDR3: TGTGCCAGCAGTCAAACAGGGGGCTCCTACAATGAGCAGTTCTTC. The encoded protein is CASSQTGGSYNEQFF.

V gene TRBV28 combines with J gene TRBJ2-7, with TRBD1 as a possible D gene (6 bases). V lost 6 bases to trimming and J lost 7 bases, with 25 bases between them. This CDR3 contains 16 residues. Per germline, CDR1 MDHEN and CDR2 SYDVKM. The CDR3 DNA sequence: TGTGCCAGCAGGCCCCCAGGGGCAGGGGCAGGTGGAGAGCAGTACTTC. Translation: CASRPPGAGAGGEQYF.

For the CDR3, the DNA is TGTGCCAGTAGTCCCCAGGAGAACAGGGCGGTTCAGCCCCAGCATTTT. It is translated as CASSPQENRAVQPQHF. The V and J genes are TRBV19 and TRBJ1-5; D perhaps matches TRBD1 (6 bases). The V and J ends lost 5 bases and 6 bases respectively, with 20 bases between them. CDR3 length equals 16 residues. Germline assignment: CDR1 LNHDA and CDR2 SQIVND (reference sequence).

The rearrangement joins TRBV9 to TRBJ2-7; tentatively, D is TRBD1 (6 bases). The CDR3 covers 16 residues. Trimming took off 2 bases at V and 0 bases at J, with 15 bases between the two ends. CDR1 SGDLS and CDR2 YYNGEE come from the germline V gene. The CDR3 bases are TGTGCCAGCAGCGTTGGGCAGGGGTTGATCTCCTACGAGCAGTACTTC. Protein: CASSVGQGLISYEQYF. Together with reference TRBV9 and TRBJ2-7, the CDR3 gives the full variable domain: DSGVTQTPKHLITATGQRVTLRCSPRSGDLSVYWYQQSLDQGLQFLIQYYNGEERAKGNILERFSAQQFPDLHSELNLSSLELGDSALYFCASSVGQGLISYEQYFGPGTRLTVT.

The CDR3, as DNA: TGTGCCAGCAGCCTGAGACAGGGTGGGCGTCTCACAGATACGCAGTATTTT. Translating gives CASSLRQGGRLTDTQYF. The gene calls are TRBV7-8 and TRBJ2-3, with 7 bases that match TRBD1. CDR1 is SGHVS, CDR2 FQNEAQ, per germline. V shed 5 bases and J 2 bases; nucleotides not matched to a gene: 13. The CDR3 runs to 17 residues.

The gene calls are TRBV5-4 and TRBJ2-5; 9 bases are shared with TRBD1. The CDR3 extends over 15 amino acids. J gave up 1 base and V 3 bases, and 4 bases lay outside the gene matches. Germline V gene sequence: CDR1 SGHNT, CDR2 YYREEE (reference sequence). The CDR3 loop is CASSSGQGSQETQYF. The CDR3, as DNA: TGTGCCAGCAGCTCGGGACAGGGATCCCAAGAGACCCAGTACTTC.

This chain uses TRBV28 with TRBJ2-1; 13 bases match TRBD2. V lost 5 bases and J lost 7; bases outside the gene matches: 20. Per the germline V gene, CDR1 is MDHEN and CDR2 is SYDVKM. This CDR3 has 20 amino acids. The CDR3 DNA follows: TGTGCCAGCAGTGAAAAGACTAGCGGGGGGTTTAGTCGTAGACAGAATGAGCAGTTCTTC. Translating gives CASSEKTSGGFSRRQNEQFF. Full variable domain (missing parts from reference TRBV28 and TRBJ2-1): DVKVTQSSRYLVKRTGEKVFLECVQDMDHENMFWYRQDPGLGLRLIYFSYDVKMKEKGDIPEGYSVSREKKERFSLILESASTNQTSMYLCASSEKTSGGFSRRQNEQFFGPGTRLTVL.

The V call is TRBV21-1, the J call TRBJ2-4; the table assigns TRBD2, which was not confirmed against the DNA. TRBV21-1 is listed as a pseudogene. This CDR3 spans 16 amino acids. The CDR3 region has the DNA TGTGCCAGCAGCAAAGAGAGGGATACTAGGGAAAACATTCAGTACTTC. Protein sequence: CASSKERDTRENIQYF.

This chain connects TRBV7-8 to TRBJ2-2, with 10 bases fitting TRBD1. This CDR3 has 14 amino acids. Germline values: CDR1 SGHVS, CDR2 FQNEAQ. The V segment lost 3 bases and the J segment 7 bases; nucleotides outside the gene matches: 2. The CDR3 loop reads CASSLTGGFGELFF. The CDR3 DNA sequence: TGTGCCAGCAGCTTGACAGGGGGCTTCGGGGAGCTGTTTTTT.

This chain connects TRBV23-1 to TRBJ2-4; D possibly corresponds to TRBD1 (6 bases). TRBV23-1 is sorted into the ORF group, with uncertain function. V dropped 0 bases and J dropped 2 bases, with 17 bases sitting between them. This CDR3 region has 18 residues. The CDR3 loop is CASSQSGAETITKNIQYF. Written as DNA, the CDR3 is TGCGCCAGCAGTCAATCGGGGGCAGAAACAATTACCAAAAACATTCAGTACTTC.